This is a list of T cell receptor beta chains from one sample in a study of blood T cells in healthy people across ages. Using its own MiXCR run on the 5' RACE reads, TCRdb lists one record per CDR3 protein. The sample records fewer than 2,000,000 distinct CDR3 sequences, about two fifths being singletons. The sequenced material came from blood. These receptors all come from a human donor in good health. The CDR3 runs from the conserved cysteine through the conserved F or W. Each record gives: V gene, J gene, clone size, CDR3 length, D gene, CDR3 DNA, CDR3 protein. D genes are given only for firm matches. Part of the rows lack a size; the others show once, few, many or a class for expanded clones.

TRBV28	TRBJ1-2	few	15	-	TGTGCCAGCAGACCTGAGACCCCGGCTAACTATGGCTACACCTTC	CASRPETPANYGYTF
TRBV6-6	TRBJ1-1	-	14	-	TGTGCCAGCAGCCCCCCTACCGGGAACACTGAAGCTTTCTTT	CASSPPTGNTEAFF
TRBV7-2	TRBJ2-4	-	17	-	TGTGCCAGCAGCTTTATGTGGTCTGTGGGAGTTGGGAACATTCAGTACTTC	CASSFMWSVGVGNIQYF
TRBV12-3/TRBV12-4	TRBJ1-1	-	14	TRBD1	TGTGCCAGCAGTGCATCACAGGGGTTCTCTGAAGCTTTCTTT	CASSASQGFSEAFF
TRBV4-3	TRBJ2-1	few	21	TRBD2	TGCGCCAGCAGCCAAGTGTTTGGCGGGGGGGCCGTCGGAGAAATTGGAGTTGAGCAGTTCTTC	CASSQVFGGGAVGEIGVEQFF
TRBV29-1	TRBJ2-7	-	10	-	TGCAGCGTTGTGTCGGAGCAACAGTACTTC	CSVVSEQQYF
TRBV4-3	TRBJ1-1	-	15	-	TGCGCCAGCAGCCCACGATATCATGGGGACACTGAAGCTTTCTTT	CASSPRYHGDTEAFF
TRBV24-1	TRBJ2-3	few	19	-	TGTGCCACCAGTGATCCTCTACCCAACGTACGGGGCCGCACAGATACGCAGTATTTT	CATSDPLPNVRGRTDTQYF
TRBV12-3/TRBV12-4	TRBJ2-1	-	12	-	TGTGCCAGCAGTACCAGGTCTCGTGAGCAGTTCTTC	CASSTRSREQFF
TRBV5-1	TRBJ1-2	-	16	-	TGCGCCAGCAGCTTGGGGTTCGGCCCGGGCTTGCGGGAGGACACCTTC	CASSLGFGPGLREDTF
TRBV12-3/TRBV12-4	TRBJ1-2	-	14	-	TGTGCCAGCAGTGGGTCTCCAAACGGGTATGGCTACACCTTC	CASSGSPNGYGYTF
TRBV4-3	TRBJ2-3	-	15	TRBD1	TGCGCCAGCAGCCCCGACAGGGGCGCGGGAGATACGCAGTATTTT	CASSPDRGAGDTQYF
TRBV12-3/TRBV12-4	TRBJ2-1	-	15	TRBD2	TGTGCCAGCATGCTTAGCGGGGGCGACTACAATGAGCAGTTCTTC	CASMLSGGDYNEQFF
TRBV3-1	TRBJ2-3	-	16	TRBD2	TGTGCCAGCAGCCTGAGGAAAAGCGGGGGAACAGATACGCAGTATTTT	CASSLRKSGGTDTQYF
TRBV29-1	TRBJ2-1	few	15	-	TGCAGCGTTGATATATACAGTCTTTGGGAAAGTGAGCAGTTCTTC	CSVDIYSLWESEQFF
TRBV4-3	TRBJ1-1	few	15	TRBD1	TGTGCCAGCAGCCACGACAGGGGGCTGAACACTGAAGCTTTCTTT	CASSHDRGLNTEAFF
TRBV5-1	TRBJ1-4	-	14	TRBD1	TGCGCCAGCAGTCCGGACAGGCCTAATGGAGAACTGTTTTTT	CASSPDRPNGELFF
TRBV11-2	TRBJ2-7	few	15	TRBD1	TGTGCCAGCAGCTGGGGCAGGGGGCGCCGCTACGAGCAGTACTTC	CASSWGRGRRYEQYF
TRBV6-2/TRBV6-3	TRBJ1-5	-	13	TRBD1	TGTGCCAGCTCGTGGGACAGCTATCAGCCCCAGCATTTT	CASSWDSYQPQHF
TRBV6-6	TRBJ1-2	-	12	-	TGTGCCAGCAGTTATCGGGGGGATGACTACACCTTC	CASSYRGDDYTF
TRBV7-8	TRBJ2-3	-	16	TRBD1	TGTGCCAGCAGCTTATTAGGGACAGGGCCCCCACGGACGCAGTATTTT	CASSLLGTGPPRTQYF
TRBV13	TRBJ1-2	-	15	-	TGTGCCAGCAGCTTAACGCGACAAATAAACTATGGCTACACCTTC	CASSLTRQINYGYTF
TRBV5-6	TRBJ1-2	few	12	TRBD1	TGTGCCAGCAGCTCCGGGACAGTTGGCTACACCTTC	CASSSGTVGYTF
TRBV29-1	TRBJ1-1	-	13	TRBD1	TGCAGCGGAGACAGGACAGGGGGGACTGAAGCTTTCTTT	CSGDRTGGTEAFF
TRBV6-2/TRBV6-3	TRBJ2-1	-	18	TRBD2	TGTGCCAGCAGTTACCTCGGTGCGGCGGGGGTACTCCACAATGAACAGTTCTTC	CASSYLGAAGVLHNEQFF
TRBV7-3	TRBJ2-3	many	15	TRBD2	TGTGCCAGCTCCCCTAGCGGGGGTGCGACAGATACGCAGTATTTT	CASSPSGGATDTQYF
TRBV4-2	TRBJ2-5	few	15	TRBD2	TGTGCCAGCAGCCAAGATCTAGCGGGGGCAGAGACCCAGTACTTC	CASSQDLAGAETQYF
TRBV7-9	TRBJ2-1	-	14	-	TGTGCCAGCAGCTTAGGTGGGGGGGCCACTGAGCAGTTCTTC	CASSLGGGATEQFF
TRBV12-3/TRBV12-4	TRBJ2-3	few	12	-	TGTGCCAGCAGTACCTTCACAGATACGCAGTATTTT	CASSTFTDTQYF
TRBV29-1	TRBJ2-5	-	13	-	TGCAGCGTTGCAGAGGGTAGCCAAGAGACCCAGTACTTC	CSVAEGSQETQYF
TRBV15	TRBJ1-3	once	14	-	TGTGCCACCAGCAGAGATCCGGCTGGAAACACCAGATATTTT	CATSRDPAGNTRYF
TRBV28	TRBJ1-2	-	16	-	TGTGCCAGCAGTCTACCCGAGGGGGGACTTCACTATGGCTACACCTTC	CASSLPEGGLHYGYTF
TRBV29-1	TRBJ1-2	-	12	TRBD1	TGCAGCGTCGGGGACAGCTGGGATGGCTACACCTTC	CSVGDSWDGYTF
TRBV7-2	TRBJ1-6	many	17	-	TGTGCCAGCAGCTTAGGGGCTGTAAGCTCCTATAATTCACCCCTCCACTTT	CASSLGAVSSYNSPLHF
TRBV28	TRBJ1-6	-	15	-	TGTGCCAGCAGCCCCGGGGGGTTGGGTAATTCACCCCTCCACTTT	CASSPGGLGNSPLHF
TRBV2	TRBJ1-2	few	15	TRBD1	TGTGCCACCCAGGACAGGGACGCTCTAAACTATGGCTACACCTTC	CATQDRDALNYGYTF
TRBV4-3	TRBJ2-1	-	14	-	TGCGCCAGCAGCCAAGACCCAGGGCATCATGAGCAGTTCTTC	CASSQDPGHHEQFF
TRBV6-5	TRBJ1-5	-	15	TRBD1	TGTACCAGCAGTTACTCGTCAGGGGGCGGTCAGCCCCAGCATTTT	CTSSYSSGGGQPQHF
TRBV9	TRBJ2-1	once	17	-	TGTGCCAGCAGCGTAGAATGGGGTACCTATGGCTACAATGAGCAGTTCTTC	CASSVEWGTYGYNEQFF
TRBV6-6	TRBJ2-3	-	15	TRBD1	TGTGCCGGCAGTTACTCGCGGGACAGGGGCGATACGCAGTATTTT	CAGSYSRDRGDTQYF
TRBV6-2/TRBV6-3	TRBJ1-1	-	14	-	TGTGCCAGCAGTGACTTGGTCACCCACACTGAAGCTTTCTTT	CASSDLVTHTEAFF
TRBV28	TRBJ1-6	-	15	TRBD1	TGTGCCAGCACCGCGTCCGGGACAGGTCCTTCACCCCTCCACTTT	CASTASGTGPSPLHF
TRBV6-2/TRBV6-3	TRBJ2-7	-	13	TRBD1	TGTGCCAGCAGTTGGAACAGGGGGAACGAGCAGGACTTC	CASSWNRGNEQDF
TRBV7-8	TRBJ1-5	-	16	-	TGTGCCAGCAGCCCTAGGTTGGGGGATGGCAATCAGCCCCAGCATTTT	CASSPRLGDGNQPQHF
TRBV10-3	TRBJ2-5	-	12	-	TGTGCCATCAGTGAGTTCGAAGAGACCCAGTACTTC	CAISEFEETQYF
TRBV29-1	TRBJ2-7	few	13	-	TGCAGCGTCAAAGGGAGATTAGGGGTCGAGCAGTACTTC	CSVKGRLGVEQYF